In its sample, the clone carrying this T cell receptor beta chain was seen a few times. Its antigen is not known. These data are taken from a study of cytomegalovirus exposure and HLA in healthy donors. Points from the study as a whole: The dataset shows that most TCR sequences were rare, while some public TCRs occurred in many donors.

Primers included in the PCR were 60 Vbeta and 13 Jbeta primers. The repertoire was sequenced with immunoSEQ multiplex PCR; TCRdb's copy has only in-frame clones and lacks some. The data show tens of thousands of clones, with 75% to 80% seen just once and 4.5% to 7% held by the top ten. The germline V and J ends were trimmed by 3 bases and 5 bases, with 9 bases remaining between them. The CDR3 extends over 13 amino acids. Germline CDR1 reads WSHSY; CDR2 reads SAAADI. This receptor was taken from a female donor in good health and CMV-seronegative. The J gene is TRBJ2-3, the V gene TRBV10-2; D call uncertain. Sequenced input: PBMCs. The DNA of the CDR3 is TGCGCCAGCAGTGATCCCCCTAAAGATACGCAGTATTTT. It is translated as CASSDPPKDTQYF.